This T cell receptor (beta chain) was sequenced in a study of T cell responses to AZD1222 COVID-19 vaccine. The CDR3 is 13 residues long. Germline loops: CDR1 SEHNR, CDR2 FQNEAQ (reference sequence). After removal of 10 bases from V and 7 bases from J, the junction contained 7 bases not matched to a gene. Here immunoSEQ multiplex PCR was the method, and the copy in TCRdb shows in-frame clones only, minus some. The data hold approximately 200,000 clones, with around 86% observed a single time. The V and J genes are TRBV7-9 and TRBJ1-6, with 7 bases fitting TRBD1. Material: peripheral blood, obtained on day 0 of MenACWY control vaccination. The source of this sequence is an adult in good health. The CDR3 nucleotides read TGTGCCAATCGGGACAGCCCGAATTCACCCCTCCACTTT. Its translation: CANRDSPNSPLHF.